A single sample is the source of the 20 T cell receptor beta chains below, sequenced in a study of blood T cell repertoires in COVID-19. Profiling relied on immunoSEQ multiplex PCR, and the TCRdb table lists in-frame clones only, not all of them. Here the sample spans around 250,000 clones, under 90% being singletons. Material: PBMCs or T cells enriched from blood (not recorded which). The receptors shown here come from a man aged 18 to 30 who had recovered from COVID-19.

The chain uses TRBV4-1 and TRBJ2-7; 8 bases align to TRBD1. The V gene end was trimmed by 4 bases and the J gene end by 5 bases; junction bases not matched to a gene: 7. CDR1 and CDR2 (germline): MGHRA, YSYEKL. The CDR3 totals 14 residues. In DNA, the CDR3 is TGCGCCAGCAGCCTGAACAGGGGGGTCGACGAGCAGTACTTC. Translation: CASSLNRGVDEQYF.

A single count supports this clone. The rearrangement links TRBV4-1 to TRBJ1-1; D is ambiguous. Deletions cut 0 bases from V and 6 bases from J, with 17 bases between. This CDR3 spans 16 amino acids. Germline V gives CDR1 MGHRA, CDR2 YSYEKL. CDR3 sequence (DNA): TGCGCCAGCAGCCAAGAATTGACGCTAGTCGCGGCTGAAGCTTTCTTT. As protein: CASSQELTLVAAEAFF.

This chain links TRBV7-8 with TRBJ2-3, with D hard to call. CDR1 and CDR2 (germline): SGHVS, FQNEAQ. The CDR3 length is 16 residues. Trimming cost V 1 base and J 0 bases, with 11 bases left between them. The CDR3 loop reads CASSLVPEPSTDTQYF. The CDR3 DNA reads TGTGCCAGCAGCTTAGTCCCAGAACCTAGCACAGATACGCAGTATTTT.

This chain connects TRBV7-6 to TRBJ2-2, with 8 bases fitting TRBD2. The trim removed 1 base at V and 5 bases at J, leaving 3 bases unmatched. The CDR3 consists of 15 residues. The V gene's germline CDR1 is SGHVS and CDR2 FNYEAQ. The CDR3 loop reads CASSLGSSGTGELFF. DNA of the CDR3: TGTGCCAGCAGCTTAGGGTCTAGCGGGACCGGGGAGCTGTTTTTT.

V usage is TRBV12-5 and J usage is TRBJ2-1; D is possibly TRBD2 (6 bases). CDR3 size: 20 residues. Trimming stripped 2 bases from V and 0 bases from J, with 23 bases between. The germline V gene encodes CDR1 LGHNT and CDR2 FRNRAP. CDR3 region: CASGLYQRVETQSSYNEQFF. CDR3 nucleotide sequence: TGTGCTAGTGGTTTGTATCAGCGGGTAGAAACGCAGAGCTCCTACAATGAGCAGTTCTTC.

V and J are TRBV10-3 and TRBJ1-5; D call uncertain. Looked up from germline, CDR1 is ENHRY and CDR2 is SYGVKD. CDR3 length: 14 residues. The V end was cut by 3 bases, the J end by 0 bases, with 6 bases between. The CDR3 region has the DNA TGTGCCATCAGTGACCCCAATAGCAATCAGCCCCAGCATTTT. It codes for CAISDPNSNQPQHF.

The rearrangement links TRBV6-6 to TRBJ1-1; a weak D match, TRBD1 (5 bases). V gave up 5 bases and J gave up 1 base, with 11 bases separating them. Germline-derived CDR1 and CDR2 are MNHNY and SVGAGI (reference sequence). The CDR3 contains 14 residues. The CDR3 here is CASSVDRPNTEAFF. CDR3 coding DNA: TGTGCCAGCAGTGTAGACAGACCGAACACTGAAGCTTTCTTT.

The CDR3: CASSRGPTGMGETQYF. CDR3 bases: TGTGCCAGCAGTCGAGGCCCGACAGGGATGGGAGAGACCCAGTACTTC. V and J are TRBV6-6 and TRBJ2-5; 7 bases agree with TRBD1. The CDR3 totals 16 residues. The ends lost 5 bases at V and 4 bases at J; junction bases unmatched: 13. Germline assignment: CDR1 MNHNY and CDR2 SVGAGI (reference sequence).

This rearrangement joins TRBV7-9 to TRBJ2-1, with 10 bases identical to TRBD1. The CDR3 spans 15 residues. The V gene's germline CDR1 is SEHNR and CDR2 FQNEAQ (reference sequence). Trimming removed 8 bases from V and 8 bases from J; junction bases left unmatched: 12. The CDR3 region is CASRRPGTGVDEQFF. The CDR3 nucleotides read TGTGCCAGCCGACGGCCCGGGACAGGGGTGGATGAGCAGTTCTTC.

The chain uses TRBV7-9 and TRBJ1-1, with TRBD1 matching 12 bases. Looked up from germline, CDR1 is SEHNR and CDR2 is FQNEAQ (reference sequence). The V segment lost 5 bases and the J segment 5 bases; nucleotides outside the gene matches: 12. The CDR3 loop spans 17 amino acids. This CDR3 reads CASSPWDRGRADTEAFF. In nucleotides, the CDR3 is TGTGCCAGCAGCCCGTGGGACAGGGGGCGTGCAGATACTGAAGCTTTCTTT.

DNA of the CDR3: TGTGCCAGTAGTATCCGGGATGGGTTCCTCTATGGCTACACCTTC. This translates into CASSIRDGFLYGYTF. The chain uses TRBV19 and TRBJ1-2, with unresolved D. Trimming cost V 3 bases and J 4 bases, with 15 bases left between them. The length of the CDR3 is 15 residues. Germline lookup yields CDR1 LNHDA and CDR2 SQIVND (reference sequence).

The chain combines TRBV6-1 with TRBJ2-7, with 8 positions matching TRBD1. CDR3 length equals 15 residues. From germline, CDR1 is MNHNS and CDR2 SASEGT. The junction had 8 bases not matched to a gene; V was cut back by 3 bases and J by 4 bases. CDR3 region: CASSEQPTGAYEQYF. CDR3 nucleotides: TGTGCCAGCAGTGAGCAACCGACAGGGGCGTACGAGCAGTACTTC.

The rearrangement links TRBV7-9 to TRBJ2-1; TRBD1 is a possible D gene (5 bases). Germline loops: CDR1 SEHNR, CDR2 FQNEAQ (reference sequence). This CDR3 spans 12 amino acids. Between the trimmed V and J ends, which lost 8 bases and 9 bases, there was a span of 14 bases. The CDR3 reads CASSPNGAEQFF. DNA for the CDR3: TGTGCCAGCTCCCCCAATGGGGCTGAGCAGTTCTTC.

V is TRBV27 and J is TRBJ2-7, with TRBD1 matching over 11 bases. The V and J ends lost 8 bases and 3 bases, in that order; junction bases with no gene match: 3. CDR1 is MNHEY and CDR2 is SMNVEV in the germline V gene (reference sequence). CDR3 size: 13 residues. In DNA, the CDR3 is TGTGCCAGCGGGGACAGGGGGTACTACGAGCAGTACTTC. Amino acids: CASGDRGYYEQYF.

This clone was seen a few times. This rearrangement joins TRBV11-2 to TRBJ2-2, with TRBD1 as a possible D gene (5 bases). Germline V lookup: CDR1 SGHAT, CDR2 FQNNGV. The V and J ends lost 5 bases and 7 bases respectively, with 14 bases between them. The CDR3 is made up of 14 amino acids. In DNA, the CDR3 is TGTGCCAGCAGCCGCCAGAACCAGGGCGGGGAGCTGTTTTTT. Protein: CASSRQNQGGELFF.

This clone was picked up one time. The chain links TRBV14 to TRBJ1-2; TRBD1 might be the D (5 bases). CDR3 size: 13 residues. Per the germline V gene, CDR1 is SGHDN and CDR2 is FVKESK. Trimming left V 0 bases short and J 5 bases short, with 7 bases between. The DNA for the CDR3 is TGTGCCAGCAGCCAAGAGACAGCTTATGGCTACACCTTC. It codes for CASSQETAYGYTF.

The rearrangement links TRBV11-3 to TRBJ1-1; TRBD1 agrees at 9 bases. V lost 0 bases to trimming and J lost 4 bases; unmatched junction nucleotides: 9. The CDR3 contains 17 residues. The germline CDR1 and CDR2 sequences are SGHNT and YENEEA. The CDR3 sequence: CASSLEGPGTGLTEAFF. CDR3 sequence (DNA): TGTGCCAGCAGCTTAGAGGGCCCCGGGACAGGGCTCACTGAAGCTTTCTTT.

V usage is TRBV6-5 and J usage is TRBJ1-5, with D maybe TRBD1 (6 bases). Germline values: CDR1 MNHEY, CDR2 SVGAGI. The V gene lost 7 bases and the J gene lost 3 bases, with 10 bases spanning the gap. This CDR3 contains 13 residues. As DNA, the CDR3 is TGTGCCAGCACAGGGGACCTCAATCAGCCCCAGCATTTT. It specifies CASTGDLNQPQHF.

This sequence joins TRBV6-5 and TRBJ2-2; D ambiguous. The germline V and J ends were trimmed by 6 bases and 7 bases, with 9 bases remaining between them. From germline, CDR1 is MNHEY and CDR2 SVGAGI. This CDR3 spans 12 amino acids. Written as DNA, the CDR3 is TGTGCCAGCAGCTCCATTAGCGGGGAGCTGTTTTTT. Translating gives CASSSISGELFF.

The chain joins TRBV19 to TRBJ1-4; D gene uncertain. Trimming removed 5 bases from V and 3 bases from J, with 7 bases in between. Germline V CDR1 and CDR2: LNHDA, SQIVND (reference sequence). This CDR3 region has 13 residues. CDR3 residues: CASSPQANEKLFF. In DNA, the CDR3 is TGTGCCAGTAGTCCTCAGGCTAATGAAAAACTGTTTTTT.